One sample yielded the 5 T cell receptor beta chains listed below, sequenced in a study of shared clonotypes between healthy human individuals. Clones were read by immunoSEQ multiplex PCR, and TCRdb kept only the in-frame ones, dropping some. The repertoire includes approximately 2,300,000 clones, 80% to 95% of them detected once, and approximately 0.39% sits in the top ten. Material: naive CD4+ T cells from PBMCs. Subset indicated: CD45RA+ positively selected. The source of these receptors is a man aged 18 to 29 in good health. Some clones in this sample may be carry-over from other donors' samples.

Only one count was recorded for this clone. The sample holds other DNA sequences that translate to the same CDR3. This chain links TRBV2 with TRBJ2-7, with D hard to call. Germline V lookup: CDR1 SNHLY, CDR2 FYNNEI. The CDR3 has 12 residues. V lost 3 bases and J 3 bases, leaving 6 bases between the germline ends. Here the CDR3 DNA reads TGTGCCAGCAGTGACCTCGGCTACGAGCAGTACTTC. The encoded protein is CASSDLGYEQYF.

J is TRBJ1-4 and V is TRBV5-1, with D maybe TRBD1 (5 bases). V lost 4 bases and J lost 2, with 12 bases in between. This CDR3 is 15 amino acids long. Germline-derived CDR1 and CDR2 are SGHRS and YFSETQ. The CDR3 bases are TGCGCCAGCAGCCCGGCGGGGCGGACTAATGAAAAACTGTTTTTT. Translated: CASSPAGRTNEKLFF.

The J gene is TRBJ1-5, the V gene TRBV29-1; the D is unclear. CDR1 and CDR2 (germline): SQVTM, ANQGSEA. The CDR3 spans 13 residues. The V end was cut by 0 bases, the J end by 3 bases, with 6 bases between. The CDR3 DNA reads as TGCAGCGTTGAAGACGGCAACAATCAGCCCCAGCATTTT. Translated, it gives CSVEDGNNQPQHF.

V usage is TRBV5-4 and J usage is TRBJ1-4; the D is unclear. Germline V CDR1 and CDR2: SGHNT, YYREEE (reference sequence). This CDR3 has 15 amino acids. V was pared by 4 bases and J by 3 bases, with 13 bases between. This CDR3 reads CASSVAALANEKLFF. DNA of the CDR3: TGTGCCAGCAGCGTTGCGGCCTTAGCTAATGAAAAACTGTTTTTT.

This clone was observed once. This chain uses TRBV4-2 with TRBJ1-1; 7 positions agree with TRBD1. Looked up from germline, CDR1 is LGHNA and CDR2 is YNFKEQ. This CDR3 is built from 15 residues. With 0 bases clipped from V and 3 bases from J, the junction kept 4 bases outside the gene matches. CDR3 nucleotides: TGTGCCAGCAGCCAAGATATACAGGGGCACACTGAAGCTTTCTTT. Translation gives CASSQDIQGHTEAFF.